The 30 T cell receptor beta chains in this list originate from one sample, sequenced in a study of OX40 agonist ivuxolimab in advanced cancers. The assay was immunoSEQ multiplex PCR, and TCRdb's table has in-frame clones only and misses some. The sample lists 35,000 to 40,000 clones; around 92% were seen once. Specimen: CD4+ or CD8+ T cells sorted from blood, collected in a trial of the OX40 agonist ivuxolimab. The source of these receptors is an adult with an advanced solid tumor such as melanoma, head and neck, liver or kidney cancer.

V usage is TRBV6-5 and J usage is TRBJ1-2, with a weak D call TRBD1 (5 bases). The CDR3 extends over 13 amino acids. V dropped 2 bases and J dropped 6 bases, with 10 bases sitting between them. Germline CDR1 and CDR2: MNHEY and SVGAGI. CDR3 protein: CASSYGGVDGYTF. Here the CDR3 DNA reads TGTGCCAGCAGTTACGGGGGAGTTGATGGCTACACCTTC.

This rearrangement joins TRBV5-6 to TRBJ2-3; possible D gene TRBD1, 6 bases. The CDR3 extends over 14 amino acids. Trimming stripped 4 bases from V and 2 bases from J, with 11 bases between. Per germline, CDR1 SGHDT and CDR2 YYEEEE. The CDR3 DNA reads TGTGCCAGCAGCCAGGGGTATTTCACAGATACGCAGTATTTT. Residues: CASSQGYFTDTQYF.

The chain is built from TRBV28 and TRBJ2-1; 7 positions match TRBD2. The CDR3 runs 16 residues. Germline V gives CDR1 MDHEN, CDR2 SYDVKM. The V gene end was trimmed by 3 bases and the J gene end by 0 bases; junction bases not matched to a gene: 5. The CDR3 region has the DNA TGTGCCAGCAGTTTGATACGCGGGAGCTCCTACAATGAGCAGTTCTTC. Translation gives CASSLIRGSSYNEQFF.

The rearrangement uses TRBV4-2 and TRBJ1-1, with 7 bases aligning to TRBD1. CDR3 size: 15 residues. Germline V gene sequence: CDR1 LGHNA, CDR2 YNFKEQ. The junction had 5 bases not matched to a gene; V was cut back by 0 bases and J by 4 bases. The CDR3 region is CASSQDAGGRTEAFF. CDR3 nucleotides: TGTGCCAGCAGCCAAGACGCAGGGGGACGCACTGAAGCTTTCTTT.

V gene TRBV2 combines with J gene TRBJ2-3, with a weak D call TRBD1 (7 bases). CDR1 and CDR2 (germline): SNHLY, FYNNEI. The CDR3 covers 16 residues. V was pared by 4 bases and J by 2 bases, with 16 bases between. CDR3 sequence: CASSGGGTDLTDTQYF. The CDR3 bases are TGTGCCAGCAGTGGGGGCGGGACAGACCTCACAGATACGCAGTATTTT.

The chain joins TRBV6-6 to TRBJ2-1, with D uncertain. The V end lost 6 bases, the J end lost 9 bases, and 15 bases lay between the germline ends. Per germline, CDR1 MNHNY and CDR2 SVGAGI (reference sequence). The CDR3 consists of 13 residues. The CDR3 coding sequence is TGTGCCAGCAGCCTCCCGGGTTCCAGTGAGCAGTTCTTC. It specifies CASSLPGSSEQFF.

The chain has TRBV5-5 and TRBJ2-1; 10 bases are shared with TRBD2. Trimming removed 3 bases from V and 8 bases from J; junction bases left unmatched: 5. This CDR3 is built from 14 residues. CDR1 SGHKS and CDR2 YYEKEE come from the germline V gene (reference sequence). The CDR3 here is CASSSLAGADEQFF. CDR3 nucleotides: TGTGCCAGCAGCTCCCTAGCGGGGGCCGATGAGCAGTTCTTC.

The J gene is TRBJ1-4, the V gene TRBV11-1; 9 bases are shared with TRBD1. The CDR3 loop spans 13 amino acids. The V segment lost 4 bases and the J segment 8 bases; nucleotides outside the gene matches: 2. CDR1 is SGHAT, CDR2 FQDESV, per germline (reference sequence). CDR3: CASSWDRDEKLFF. As DNA, the CDR3 is TGTGCCAGCAGCTGGGACAGGGACGAAAAACTGTTTTTT.

This chain uses TRBV19 with TRBJ1-5; 8 bases fit TRBD1. J was trimmed by 1 base and V by 9 bases; bases with no gene match: 5. The CDR3 length is 14 residues. From germline, CDR1 is LNHDA and CDR2 SQIVND (reference sequence). CDR3 protein: CASRGQESNQPQHF. DNA for the CDR3: TGTGCCAGCCGGGGACAGGAGAGCAATCAGCCCCAGCATTTT.

The gene calls are TRBV7-8 and TRBJ2-2; tentative D call: TRBD2 (5 bases). Germline values: CDR1 SGHVS, CDR2 FQNEAQ. V dropped 7 bases and J dropped 4 bases, with 13 bases sitting between them. This CDR3 is 14 amino acids long. As DNA, the CDR3 is TGTGCCAGCACCCCTGGACTCGCCACCGGGGAGCTGTTTTTT. Translation: CASTPGLATGELFF.

J is TRBJ2-1 and V is TRBV5-6; D is tentatively TRBD1 or TRBD2 (5 bases each). Between the trimmed V and J ends, which lost 0 bases and 6 bases, there was a span of 13 bases. Germline loops: CDR1 SGHDT, CDR2 YYEEEE. The CDR3 runs 15 residues. The CDR3 region is CASSLDPGAINEQFF. For the CDR3, the DNA is TGTGCCAGCAGCTTGGATCCCGGGGCGATCAATGAGCAGTTCTTC.

This clone was seen more than once but under ten times. This chain uses TRBV5-1 with TRBJ1-2; TRBD1 matches at 8 bases. This CDR3 contains 14 residues. Losses at the gene ends were 4 bases for V and 4 bases for J; bases not matched to a gene: 6. Germline V lookup: CDR1 SGHRS, CDR2 YFSETQ. CDR3 bases: TGCGCCAGCAGCCCGGCAGGGGGCAGCTATGGCTACACCTTC. Amino acid sequence: CASSPAGGSYGYTF.

This clone was seen once. The rearrangement links TRBV4-1 to TRBJ2-3; 7 bases line up with TRBD2. This CDR3 has 16 residues. V lost 1 base, J lost 4 bases, and 8 bases stayed unmatched. Per germline, CDR1 MGHRA and CDR2 YSYEKL. The CDR3 DNA sequence: TGCGCCAGCAGCCAAGCCCGGCGCCTAGCGGCAGATACGCAGTATTTT. Residues: CASSQARRLAADTQYF.

The chain couples TRBV13 to TRBJ2-5; TRBD2 matches at 10 bases. This CDR3 has 17 amino acids. Germline CDR1 reads PRHDT; CDR2 reads FYEKMQ (reference sequence). The trim removed 4 bases at V and 1 base at J, leaving 9 bases unmatched. The DNA for the CDR3 is TGTGCCAGCAGCTCCCGGACTAGCGGCGGATTCCAAGAGACCCAGTACTTC. Encoded protein: CASSSRTSGGFQETQYF.

V gene TRBV6-5 combines with J gene TRBJ1-1; D possibly corresponds to TRBD1 (6 bases). Between the trimmed V and J ends, which lost 8 bases and 0 bases, there was a span of 16 bases. CDR1 and CDR2 (germline): MNHEY, SVGAGI. The CDR3 length is 15 residues. The CDR3 DNA is TGTGCCAGCTTCCTTACAGGGCCCCTGAACACTGAAGCTTTCTTT. It specifies CASFLTGPLNTEAFF.

The gene calls are TRBV6-5 and TRBJ1-6; D is ambiguous. V lost 2 bases to trimming and J lost 5 bases, with 13 bases between them. CDR3 length: 16 residues. Germline values: CDR1 MNHEY, CDR2 SVGAGI. The CDR3 bases are TGTGCCAGCAGTTACGGCGGGGATTGGAATAATTCACCCCTCCACTTT. Its translation is CASSYGGDWNNSPLHF.

The chain recombines TRBV6-1 with TRBJ1-6; D unclear. Trimming removed 8 bases from V and 3 bases from J, with 14 bases in between. CDR1 and CDR2 from the germline V gene are MNHNS and SASEGT. CDR3 length equals 15 residues. Here the CDR3 DNA reads TGTGCCAGCCGCACCGTAGAGGTCTATAATTCACCCCTCCACTTT. It specifies CASRTVEVYNSPLHF.

J is TRBJ1-2 and V is TRBV29-1; perhaps TRBD1 as D (6 bases). The V gene lost 2 bases and the J gene lost 8 bases, with 18 bases spanning the gap. CDR3 length: 14 amino acids. CDR1 SQVTM and CDR2 ANQGSEA come from the germline V gene. The CDR3 reads CSVENFGGRGGYTF. CDR3 DNA: TGCAGCGTTGAAAACTTTGGGGGGCGTGGAGGCTACACCTTC.

The chain recombines TRBV25-1 with TRBJ1-1; 8 positions agree with TRBD1. This CDR3 is built from 14 residues. Unmatched junction bases numbered 7, after V lost 4 bases and J lost 6 bases. The germline CDR1 and CDR2 sequences are MGHDK and SYGVNS. The CDR3 is CASSVTGGRPEAFF. The CDR3 region has the DNA TGTGCCAGCAGTGTAACAGGGGGGAGGCCTGAAGCTTTCTTT.

The chain combines TRBV6-6 with TRBJ2-2, with D unresolved. Germline CDR1 and CDR2: MNHNY and SVGAGI (reference sequence). CDR3 length: 15 amino acids. V was clipped by 6 bases and J by 4 bases, with 15 bases between them. CDR3 protein: CASRPQERFTGELFF. The CDR3 nucleotides are TGTGCCAGCAGGCCTCAGGAGAGGTTCACCGGGGAGCTGTTTTTT.

CDR3 region: CASAGQGLALYNEQFF. CDR3 DNA sequence: TGTGCCAGCGCGGGCCAGGGACTAGCTCTCTACAATGAGCAGTTCTTC. The chain combines TRBV9 with TRBJ2-1; 9 nucleotides match TRBD2. The CDR3 runs 16 residues. Germline-derived CDR1 and CDR2 are SGDLS and YYNGEE. The V and J ends lost 7 bases and 3 bases, in that order; junction bases with no gene match: 11.

The rearrangement joins TRBV7-3 to TRBJ2-2, with 7 bases aligning to TRBD1. The CDR3 loop spans 12 amino acids. Germline V gives CDR1 SGHTA, CDR2 FQGTGA. V shed 8 bases, J shed 3 bases, and the junction held 0 bases outside the gene matches. The CDR3 DNA sequence: TGTGCCAGCCAGGGGGACACCGGGGAGCTGTTTTTT. Protein sequence: CASQGDTGELFF.

The CDR3 is CASNPRGTGIHEQYF. DNA for the CDR3: TGTGCCAGCAATCCTAGAGGGACAGGGATCCACGAGCAGTACTTC. This chain links TRBV6-5 with TRBJ2-7, with 9 positions matching TRBD1. The V gene end was trimmed by 7 bases and the J gene end by 5 bases; junction bases not matched to a gene: 12. Germline lookup yields CDR1 MNHEY and CDR2 SVGAGI. This CDR3 region has 15 residues.

The J gene is TRBJ1-2, the V gene TRBV29-1; 9 bases match TRBD1. CDR1 and CDR2 from the germline V gene are SQVTM and ANQGSEA. The CDR3 is 12 residues long. The V and J ends lost 4 bases and 7 bases, in that order; junction bases with no gene match: 4. CDR3 sequence: CSVAETGGGYTF. For the CDR3, the DNA is TGCAGCGTTGCGGAGACAGGGGGTGGCTACACCTTC.

The chain joins TRBV4-1 to TRBJ1-5, with D possibly matching TRBD1 (6 bases). The CDR3 runs to 17 residues. Trimming took 0 bases from V and 2 from J, leaving 14 bases between them. Germline loops: CDR1 MGHRA, CDR2 YSYEKL. The CDR3 loop is CASSQDGGALGNQPQHF. The CDR3 nucleotides are TGCGCCAGCAGCCAAGATGGGGGGGCTTTAGGCAATCAGCCCCAGCATTTT.

The chain has TRBV7-9 and TRBJ2-1; D remains ambiguous. The germline V gene encodes CDR1 SEHNR and CDR2 FQNEAQ (reference sequence). The CDR3 consists of 13 residues. V lost 4 bases and J 6 bases, leaving 10 bases between the germline ends. CDR3 protein: CASSSESGNEQFF. CDR3 coding DNA: TGTGCCAGCAGCTCCGAGTCGGGCAATGAGCAGTTCTTC.

The rearrangement links TRBV7-7 to TRBJ1-6, with D possibly matching TRBD1 (5 bases). The V and J ends lost 1 base and 7 bases respectively, with 11 bases between them. Germline V lookup: CDR1 SSHAT, CDR2 FNYEAQ (reference sequence). The CDR3 sequence is 15 residues long. CDR3 sequence reads: CASSLDPGVNSPLHF. CDR3 nucleotide sequence: TGTGCCAGCAGCTTAGATCCGGGGGTAAATTCACCCCTCCACTTT. The full variable domain, in which reference TRBV7-7 and TRBJ1-6 provide the parts outside the CDR3, is GAGVSQSPRYKVTKRGQDVTLRCDPISSHATLYWYQQALGQGPEFLTYFNYEAQPDKSGLPSDRFSAERPEGSISTLTIQRTEQRDSAMYRCASSLDPGVNSPLHFGNGTRLTVT.

The chain is built from TRBV5-4 and TRBJ2-1; 10 nucleotides line up with TRBD2. Germline-derived CDR1 and CDR2 are SGHNT and YYREEE (reference sequence). Trimming took 2 bases from V and 4 from J; bases not matched to a gene: 9. The CDR3 has 17 amino acids. CDR3 bases: TGTGCCAGCAGCTTACTCCTAGGACTAGCGGAGTACAATGAGCAGTTCTTC. Translated, it gives CASSLLLGLAEYNEQFF.

The chain carries TRBV7-2 and TRBJ2-7, with D maybe TRBD2 (6 bases). The CDR3 runs to 14 residues. Trimming cost V 1 base and J 3 bases, with 10 bases left between them. Per germline, CDR1 SGHTA and CDR2 FQGNSA. CDR3: CASSLGIGSYEQYV. CDR3 nucleotides: TGTGCCAGCAGCTTAGGGATCGGGAGCTACGAGCAGTACGTC.

This chain joins TRBV21-1 and TRBJ1-2; TRBD1, as called in the table, went unchecked against the DNA. TRBV21-1 is a pseudogene locus. The length of the CDR3 is 20 residues. CDR3 nucleotide sequence: TGTGCCAGCAGCAAAGCCCCCCCAAACCGACCCGAGACAGGGTGCTATGGCTACACCTTC. Encoded protein: CASSKAPPNRPETGCYGYTF.